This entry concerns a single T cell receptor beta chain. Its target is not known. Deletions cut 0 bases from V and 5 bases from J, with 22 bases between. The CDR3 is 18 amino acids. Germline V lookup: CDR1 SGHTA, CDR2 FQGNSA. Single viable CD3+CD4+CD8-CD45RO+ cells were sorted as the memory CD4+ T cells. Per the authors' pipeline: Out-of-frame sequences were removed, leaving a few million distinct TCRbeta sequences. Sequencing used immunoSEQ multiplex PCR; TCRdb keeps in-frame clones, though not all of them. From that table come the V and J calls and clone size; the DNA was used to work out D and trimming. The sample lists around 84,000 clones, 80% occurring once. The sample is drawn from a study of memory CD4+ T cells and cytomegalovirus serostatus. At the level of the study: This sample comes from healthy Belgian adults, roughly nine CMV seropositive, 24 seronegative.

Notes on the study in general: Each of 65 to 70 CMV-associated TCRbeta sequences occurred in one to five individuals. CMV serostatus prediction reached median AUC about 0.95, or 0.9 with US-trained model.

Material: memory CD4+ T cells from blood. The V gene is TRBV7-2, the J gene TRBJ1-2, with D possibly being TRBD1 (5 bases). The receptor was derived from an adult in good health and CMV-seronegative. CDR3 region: CASSLAPLRTRVGYGYTF. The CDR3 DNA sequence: TGTGCCAGCAGCTTAGCGCCTCTCCGGACACGGGTAGGGTATGGCTACACCTTC.